The 21 T cell receptor beta chains listed next were all sequenced from one sample in a study of T and B cells in COVID-19 patients. From blood, about 240-550 ng of genomic DNA served as TRB template. TRB rearrangements were amplified by multiplex PCR with BIOMED2 TRB-A/B primers. TCRdb used MiXCR to reprocess the multiplex PCR reads, holding one entry per CDR3 protein. The sample holds 3,000 to 4,500 distinct CDR3 sequences, less than 25% seen once. Sequencing was performed on blood. Source of these receptors: a human donor with active COVID-19.

This clonotype rates as medium-sized. CDR3 sequence: CATRGQGGEKLFF. The CDR3 DNA is TGTGCCACCAGGGGGCAGGGGGGTGAAAAACTGTTTTTT. This sequence joins TRBV10-3 and TRBJ1-4; 8 bases match TRBD1. V gave up 10 bases and J gave up 7 bases; unmatched junction bases: 8. The CDR3 length is 13 residues. Germline lookup yields CDR1 ENHRY and CDR2 SYGVKD.

This clonotype is classed as medium-sized. This sequence joins TRBV5-6 and TRBJ2-2, with D hard to call. V was pared by 4 bases and J by 7 bases, with 8 bases between. CDR1 is SGHDT and CDR2 is YYEEEE in the germline V gene. The CDR3 totals 12 residues. Here the CDR3 reads CASSLDRGELFF. CDR3 DNA sequence: TGTGCCAGCAGCCTCGACCGCGGGGAGCTGTTTTTT.

V gene TRBV12-3 or TRBV12-4 combines with J gene TRBJ2-1, with 9 bases lining up with TRBD1. The trim removed 5 bases at V and 7 bases at J, leaving 9 bases unmatched. CDR3 length equals 15 residues. The CDR3, as DNA: TGTGCCAGCAGTCCCGGGACAGGGTCCGGGAATGAGCAGTTCTTC. It yields the protein CASSPGTGSGNEQFF.

This clonotype is judged medium-sized. The V gene is TRBV10-3, the J gene TRBJ2-7; perhaps TRBD2 as D (5 bases). The germline V and J ends were trimmed by 6 bases and 4 bases, with 16 bases remaining between them. This CDR3 contains 14 residues. Germline CDR1 ENHRY, CDR2 SYGVKD. The CDR3 here is CAIRAEEPLYEQYF. CDR3 nucleotides: TGTGCCATCAGGGCGGAGGAACCTCTATACGAGCAGTACTTC.

Judged by abundance, this clonotype is medium-sized (0.01 to 0.1%). This chain connects TRBV20-1 to TRBJ2-1; 9 bases are shared with TRBD2. J was trimmed by 3 bases and V by 6 bases; bases with no gene match: 9. The V gene's germline CDR1 is DFQATT and CDR2 SNEGSKA (reference sequence). CDR3 size: 15 residues. The chain's CDR3 is CSAEGGGDYYNEQFF. The CDR3 DNA follows: TGCAGTGCGGAGGGCGGGGGGGATTACTACAATGAGCAGTTCTTC.

This sequence joins TRBV2 and TRBJ2-2, with D tentatively TRBD1 (6 bases). CDR1 is SNHLY, CDR2 FYNNEI, per germline. The CDR3 spans 17 residues. Trimming left V 4 bases short and J 2 bases short, with 17 bases between. CDR3 DNA sequence: TGTGCCAGCAGTGGTGTAAGGGGGTATTCAAACACCGGGGAGCTGTTTTTT. Translating gives CASSGVRGYSNTGELFF.

The sample holds many counts of this clonotype. The chain recombines TRBV5-3 with TRBJ2-7; TRBD1 might be the D (6 bases). Being an ORF, TRBV5-3 has a function that is uncertain. Trimming shortened V by 0 bases and J by 5 bases, and 9 bases separated the two germline ends. CDR3 length: 13 residues. CDR3 amino acids: CARSLEDSHEQYF. CDR3 nucleotide sequence: TGTGCCAGAAGCTTGGAGGACAGCCACGAGCAGTACTTC.

By share, this clonotype ranks as medium-sized (0.01 to 0.1%). The chain recombines TRBV18 with TRBJ2-7; a possible D gene is TRBD1 (5 bases). V dropped 0 bases and J dropped 6 bases, with 18 bases sitting between them. Germline values: CDR1 KGHSH, CDR2 LQKENI. This CDR3 is 16 amino acids long. DNA for the CDR3: TGTGCCAGCTCACCACCACGTCAGGGCCAGGGTGCCGAGCAGTACTTC. Residues: CASSPPRQGQGAEQYF.

V usage is TRBV7-2 and J usage is TRBJ2-1, with 10 bases identical to TRBD2. Germline-derived CDR1 and CDR2 are SGHTA and FQGNSA. The V segment lost 0 bases and the J segment 4 bases; nucleotides outside the gene matches: 3. This CDR3 has 16 residues. The CDR3 loop is CASSLALAGAYNEQFF. In nucleotides, the CDR3 is TGTGCCAGCAGCTTAGCGCTAGCGGGAGCGTACAATGAGCAGTTCTTC.

By sample share, this clonotype is medium-sized. The J gene is TRBJ2-1, the V gene TRBV5-5; the D is unclear. The V end lost 0 bases, the J end lost 10 bases, and 8 bases lay between the germline ends. Germline V gene sequence: CDR1 SGHKS, CDR2 YYEKEE (reference sequence). The CDR3 loop spans 12 amino acids. CDR3 loop: CASSLVPWEQFF. The CDR3 nucleotides are TGTGCCAGCAGCTTGGTTCCCTGGGAGCAGTTCTTC.

This clonotype is medium-sized within its sample. This sequence joins TRBV18 and TRBJ2-1; 10 nucleotides agree with TRBD1. V lost 6 bases, J lost 0 bases, and 8 bases stayed unmatched. This CDR3 contains 17 residues. CDR1 and CDR2 (germline): KGHSH, LQKENI. CDR3 amino acids: CASSHQTGGSSYNEQFF. The CDR3 region has the DNA TGTGCCAGCTCCCACCAGACAGGGGGCAGCTCCTACAATGAGCAGTTCTTC.

About this clonotype itself: A read error may be the cause here, since a much bigger clone is one base away. The chain uses TRBV19 and TRBJ1-5; possible D gene TRBD1, 5 bases. The CDR3 has 13 residues. The germline V gene has CDR1 LNHDA and CDR2 SQIVND (reference sequence). V lost 7 bases, J lost 3 bases, and 10 bases lay in between. CDR3 bases: TGTGCCAGTAAGGCAGGGCTCAATCAGCCCCAGCATTTT. Its translation is CASKAGLNQPQHF. Combining the CDR3 with reference TRBV19 and TRBJ1-5 gives the whole variable domain DGGITQSPKYLFRKEGQNVTLSCEQNLNHDAMYWYRQDPGQGLRLIYYSQIVNDFQKGDIAEGYSVSREKKESFPLTVTSAQKNPTAFYLCASKAGLNQPQHFGDGTRLSIL.

This clonotype qualifies as medium-sized (0.01 to 0.1%). The chain combines TRBV27 with TRBJ2-5; D possibly corresponds to TRBD1 (6 bases). Germline lookup yields CDR1 MNHEY and CDR2 SMNVEV (reference sequence). V was clipped by 6 bases and J by 2 bases, with 10 bases between them. This CDR3 is built from 13 residues. CDR3 sequence reads: CASSRTVQETQYF. The CDR3 region has the DNA TGTGCCAGCAGCCGGACAGTTCAAGAGACCCAGTACTTC.

Judged by abundance, this clonotype is medium-sized. The chain carries TRBV7-9 and TRBJ2-3; the match to TRBD1 covers 7 bases. The CDR3 consists of 13 residues. The ends lost 5 bases at V and 1 base at J; junction bases unmatched: 0. Germline V gene lookup returns CDR1 SEHNR and CDR2 FQNEAQ (reference sequence). CDR3 nucleotides: TGTGCCAGCAGCACAGGGGGCACAGATACGCAGTATTTT. Amino acid sequence: CASSTGGTDTQYF. The full variable domain, in which reference TRBV7-9 and TRBJ2-3 provide the parts outside the CDR3, is DTGVSQNPRHKITKRGQNVTFRCDPISEHNRLYWYRQTLGQGPEFLTYFQNEAQLEKSRLLSDRFSAERPKGSFSTLEIQRTEQGDSAMYLCASSTGGTDTQYFGPGTRLTVL.

By frequency in the sample, this clonotype is medium-sized. The chain employs TRBV6-5 and TRBJ1-1; no firm D call. V was trimmed by 10 bases and J by 1 base, leaving 7 bases between them. There are 11 residues in the CDR3. Germline V gives CDR1 MNHEY, CDR2 SVGAGI. DNA of the CDR3: TGTGCCACGTGGACGAACACTGAAGCTTTCTTT. This codes for CATWTNTEAFF.

The table lists this clonotype with a count of one. The chain recombines TRBV15 with TRBJ1-1, with no clear D. Germline V gives CDR1 LNHNV, CDR2 YYDKDF (reference sequence). The CDR3 loop spans 15 amino acids. V lost 6 bases and J 0 bases, leaving 14 bases between the germline ends. The CDR3 region is CATSLTGSMNTEAFF. The CDR3 region has the DNA TGTGCCACCAGTCTCACGGGCAGTATGAACACTGAAGCTTTCTTT.

This clonotype was observed a handful of times. The rearrangement joins TRBV7-2 to TRBJ2-1, with TRBD2 identical over 12 bases. The CDR3 totals 15 residues. The ends lost 5 bases at V and 8 bases at J; junction bases unmatched: 7. Germline V gene sequence: CDR1 SGHTA, CDR2 FQGNSA. The CDR3 DNA reads as TGTGCCAGCAGCCCAACTAGCGGGAGGAGGGATGAGCAGTTCTTC. Protein: CASSPTSGRRDEQFF.

The CDR3 loop is CASSSRGPATNEKLFF. CDR3 DNA: TGCGCCAGCAGCTCCCGAGGTCCAGCAACTAATGAAAAACTGTTTTTT. The chain carries TRBV5-1 and TRBJ1-4; D gene uncertain. This CDR3 spans 16 amino acids. CDR1 SGHRS and CDR2 YFSETQ come from the germline V gene. The germline V and J ends were trimmed by 3 bases and 0 bases, with 12 bases remaining between them.

This clonotype qualifies as medium-sized. This rearrangement joins TRBV18 to TRBJ2-1, with 8 nucleotides matching TRBD2. Germline CDR1 and CDR2: KGHSH and LQKENI. V lost 1 base, J lost 2 bases, and 4 bases stayed unmatched. This CDR3 spans 16 amino acids. The CDR3 bases are TGTGCCAGCTCACCACTGGCTAGCGGGCCCTACAATGAGCAGTTCTTC. As protein: CASSPLASGPYNEQFF.

In its sample, this clonotype ranks as medium-sized (0.01 to 0.1%). The genes are TRBV6-2 or TRBV6-3 and TRBJ2-2; TRBD2 matches at 8 bases. V was clipped by 2 bases and J by 1 base; unmatched bases: 6. CDR1 and CDR2 from the germline V gene are MNHEY and SVGEGT. The CDR3 sequence is 17 residues long. The CDR3 DNA reads as TGTGCCAGCAGTTACCCGAGCGGGGGACGGAACACCGGGGAGCTGTTTTTT. Its translation is CASSYPSGGRNTGELFF.

The chain employs TRBV24-1 and TRBJ2-7; 7 bases map to TRBD1. Germline-derived CDR1 and CDR2 are KGHDR and SFDVKD. This CDR3 is built from 12 residues. Trimming cost V 7 bases and J 7 bases; bases outside gene matches: 6. The CDR3 spells CATSNPGQEQYF. The CDR3 nucleotides read TGTGCCACCAGCAATCCGGGACAGGAGCAGTACTTC.